This T cell receptor (beta chain) was observed in a study of early T cells in non-severe SARS-CoV-2 infection. Each CDR3 protein gets one entry after TCRdb re-called the 5' RACE reads with MiXCR. Of tens of thousands of distinct CDR3 sequences in the sample, around 10% are singletons; the top ten hold 6.5% to 8.5%. V dropped 0 bases and J dropped 2 bases, with 11 bases sitting between them. The CDR3 spans 15 residues. The germline CDR1 and CDR2 sequences are SGHNT and YYREEE (reference sequence). This clonotype was counted at least ten times. The chain has TRBV5-4 and TRBJ2-5, with D tentatively TRBD1 (5 bases). The source was whole blood, collected at baseline. The TCR comes from an adult who was a healthcare worker with PCR-confirmed SARS-CoV-2 infection or an uninfected control (not recorded which). The DNA for the CDR3 is TGTGCCAGCAGCTTGGAATCGGCAGGGCAAGAGACCCAGTACTTC. It codes for CASSLESAGQETQYF.